This TCR beta chain was identified during a study of stem cell transplantation in POMP-related autoinflammatory disease (TCRdb year 2021). About the study as a whole: According to the study's hypothesis, the TRB repertoire gets skewed because defective thymoproteasomes impair MHC class I-dependent CD8+ T-cell differentiation and positive selection. Before transplant, patients showed CD4+ naive T-cell skewing, low CD8+ T-cell proportions, and reduced T-cell cytokine secretion. High-throughput TRB sequencing assessed how POMP deficiency affects T-cell receptor beta repertoire diversity and CDR3 characteristics. DNA chimerism analysis after transplant demonstrated 100% donor engraftment of neutrophils and platelets for up to one year. What the work shows at the level of the full study, not this receptor alone: PRAID patients showed a restricted number of unique TRB V-J gene pairings. Statistical significance for the trend toward lower diversity and increased clonality in PRAID patients was reached only for regulatory T cells. Across all analyzed T-cell subsets, PRAID patients tended toward lower TRB diversity and higher clonality.

As to this clone: There is no known antigen for this receptor. No base quality information exists; no much larger clone differs at one position.

Library method: the immunoSEQ multiplex PCR assay. As for how the authors treated the data: Shannon entropy, which accounts for clonal size distribution, was used to quantify repertoire diversity. Clonotype distribution inequality was measured with the Gini-Simpson index (Simpson_1-D). In its TCRdb copy, this immuneACCESS table keeps in-frame sequences only and misses some clones. Where compared with another copy, unresolved V genes explain less than half of these, and the others have no known cause. D and trimming come from the DNA, and the V and J calls and clone size come from that table. The sample table shows some 68,000 clones, and roughly 90% are seen once. The top ten hold around 0.72% of the sample. What this sample's time point label stands for: after hematopoietic stem cell transplant. PRAID was characterized by prominent immunodeficiency alongside autoinflammation. Before TRB sequencing, the T-cell subsets, namely conventional T cells, CD8+ T cells, regulatory T cells, and T follicular helper cells, were sorted.

Including the terminal cysteine and phenylalanine, the CDR3 comprises 18 residues. CDR3 DNA only is kept here, 54 bases in frame from base 1. The germline V gene (reference sequence) provides CDR1 LGHDT and CDR2 YNNKEL. At the junction V is shortened by 1 base and J by 4 bases, with 17 bases in between. Rearrangement joined TRBV3-1 (or the pseudogene TRBV3-2) to TRBJ2-6; the D region possibly corresponds to TRBD1 (5 bases align). The origin of this receptor is a human patient with POMP-related autoinflammation and immune dysregulation (PRAID). After a transplant, some of the T cells may come from the graft donor. Sequences were derived from CD4+ T cells from PBMCs, sampled after stem cell transplantation. CDR3 sequence: CASSQAFRVTSGANVLTF. The nucleotides are TGTGCCAGCAGCCAAGCGTTCAGGGTAACTTCGGGGGCCAACGTCCTGACTTTC.